These 2 T cell receptor beta chains originate from one sample sequenced in a study of blood T cell repertoires in COVID-19. Repertoires were generated with immunoSEQ multiplex PCR, while TCRdb's copy carries only in-frame clones and drops some. This sample has some 150,000 clones, with approximately 83% found just once. The specimen was peripheral blood. Every receptor here comes from an older woman with COVID-19, enrolled during active disease.

The V gene is TRBV28, the J gene TRBJ2-1, with 8 bases fitting TRBD2. Trimming at V came to 8 bases and at J to 7 bases, leaving 4 bases not matched to a gene. Per germline, CDR1 MDHEN and CDR2 SYDVKM. CDR3 length equals 12 residues. In DNA form, the CDR3 reads TGTGCCAGCGAGCGGGGGATTAATGAGCAGTTCTTC. This gives the protein CASERGINEQFF.

V usage is TRBV3-1 (or the pseudogene TRBV3-2) and J usage is TRBJ2-2, with D uncertain. The CDR3 spans 16 residues. Trimming took 0 bases from V and 2 from J, leaving 10 bases between them. Germline CDR1 LGHDT, CDR2 YNNKEL (reference sequence). The CDR3 loop reads CASSQDLADNTGELFF. DNA of the CDR3: TGTGCCAGCAGCCAAGATCTGGCAGATAACACCGGGGAGCTGTTTTTT.